This passage covers 3 T cell receptor beta chains from one sample sequenced in a study of blood T cell repertoires in COVID-19. Libraries were prepared by immunoSEQ multiplex PCR; TCRdb keeps only in-frame clonotypes and omits some of them. The sample has fewer than 400,000 clones, around 92% seen once. The sample consisted of peripheral blood. These TCRs come from a woman in her twenties or thirties with COVID-19, enrolled during active disease.

V gene TRBV7-2 combines with J gene TRBJ2-1; the D gene is possibly TRBD2 (6 bases). Trimming shortened V by 4 bases and J by 9 bases, and 22 bases separated the two germline ends. CDR1 and CDR2 (germline): SGHTA, FQGNSA. CDR3 length: 16 residues. The CDR3 DNA follows: TGTGCCAGCAGCTCCTCACCCGGGGGTCTACGGGGTGAGCAGTTCTTC. Translation: CASSSSPGGLRGEQFF. Variable domain in full (rest from reference TRBV7-2 and TRBJ2-1): GAGVSQSPSNKVTEKGKDVELRCDPISGHTALYWYRQSLGQGLEFLIYFQGNSAPDKSGLPSDRFSAERTGGSVSTLTIQRTQQEDSAVYLCASSSSPGGLRGEQFFGPGTRLTVL.

The CDR3, as DNA: TGTGCCAGCAGCATTGGGACAGGGGGTATGGATTCACCCCTCCACTTT. Its protein product is CASSIGTGGMDSPLHF. The chain combines TRBV7-8 with TRBJ1-6, with 11 bases that match TRBD1. The length of the CDR3 is 16 residues. The trim removed 5 bases at V and 8 bases at J, leaving 8 bases unmatched. Germline V CDR1 and CDR2: SGHVS, FQNEAQ.

With regard to this clone: Distinct nucleotide sequences in the sample also encode this CDR3. V and J are TRBV5-5 and TRBJ1-2; no clear D. V was pared by 4 bases and J by 1 base, with 8 bases between. The CDR3 spans 13 residues. Germline CDR1 and CDR2: SGHKS and YYEKEE (reference sequence). The chain's CDR3 is CASSLGSNYGYTF. DNA of the CDR3: TGTGCCAGCAGCCTGGGGAGTAACTATGGCTACACCTTC.